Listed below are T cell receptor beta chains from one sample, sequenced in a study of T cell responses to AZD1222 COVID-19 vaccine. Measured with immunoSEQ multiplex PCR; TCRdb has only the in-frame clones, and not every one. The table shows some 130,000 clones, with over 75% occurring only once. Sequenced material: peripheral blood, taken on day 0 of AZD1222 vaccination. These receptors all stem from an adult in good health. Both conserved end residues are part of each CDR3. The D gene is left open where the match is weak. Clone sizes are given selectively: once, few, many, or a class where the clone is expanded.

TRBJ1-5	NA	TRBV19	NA	CASSITWSGTEGQPQHF
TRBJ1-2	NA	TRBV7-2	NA	CASSLTWGEVTYGYTF
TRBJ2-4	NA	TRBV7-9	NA	CASSPYGRDIQYF
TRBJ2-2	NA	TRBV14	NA	CASSQDRGLRDAGELFF
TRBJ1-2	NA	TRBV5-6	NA	CASRPDGPYGYTF
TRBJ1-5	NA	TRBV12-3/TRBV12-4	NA	CASSPEWYQPQHF
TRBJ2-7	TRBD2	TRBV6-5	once	CASSQAGPGEQYF
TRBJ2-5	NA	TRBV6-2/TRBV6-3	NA	CASSTRVDETQYF
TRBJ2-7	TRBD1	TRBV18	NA	CASSPLPGQGANYEQYF
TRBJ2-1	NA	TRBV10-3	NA	CAISDDRREGQFF
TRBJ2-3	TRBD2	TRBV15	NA	CATSRDSWSGVTDTQYF
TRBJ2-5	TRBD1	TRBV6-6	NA	CASSPDYHLQGAEETQYF
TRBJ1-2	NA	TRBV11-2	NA	CASSLDSRVNTF
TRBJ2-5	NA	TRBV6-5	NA	CASSPSWERETQYF
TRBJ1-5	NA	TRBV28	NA	CASSLPRHRTPSNQPQHF
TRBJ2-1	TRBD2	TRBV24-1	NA	CATSDSRLAGSNEQFF
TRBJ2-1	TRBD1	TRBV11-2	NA	CASSSNTGTGGNEQFF
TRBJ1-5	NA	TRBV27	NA	CASSYGGWGNQPQHF
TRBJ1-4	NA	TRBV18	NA	CASSPQRDGEKLFF
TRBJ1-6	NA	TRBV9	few	CASGGPMIRSPLHF
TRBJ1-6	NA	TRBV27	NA	CASGGREYNSPLHF
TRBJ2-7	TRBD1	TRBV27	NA	CASSTRQGEKGGASFEQYF
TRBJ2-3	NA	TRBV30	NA	CARSAVTDTQYF
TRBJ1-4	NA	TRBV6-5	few	CASSMTTLTNEKLFF
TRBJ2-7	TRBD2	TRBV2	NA	CASTVAGPYEQYF
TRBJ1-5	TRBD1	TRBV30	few	CACKGALNQPQHF
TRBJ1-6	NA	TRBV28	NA	CASCPLGLDNSPLHF
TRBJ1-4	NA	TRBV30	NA	CAWSRARELFF
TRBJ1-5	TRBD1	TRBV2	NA	CASTGQGGNQPQHF
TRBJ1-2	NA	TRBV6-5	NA	CASSLDGYGYTF
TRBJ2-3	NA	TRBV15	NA	CATSRGLQDTQYF
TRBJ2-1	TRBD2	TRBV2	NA	CASSEAGTSRYQSSYNEQFF
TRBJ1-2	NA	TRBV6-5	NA	CASSYRKGTGVGYTF
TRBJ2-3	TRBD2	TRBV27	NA	CASSLSQRGSTDTQYF
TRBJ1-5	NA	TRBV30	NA	CAWSGNSYQPQHF
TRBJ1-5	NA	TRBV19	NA	CASNLGRPNLNQPQHF
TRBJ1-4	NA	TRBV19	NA	CASSMSGRGTNEKLFF
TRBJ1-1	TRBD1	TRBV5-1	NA	CASSPRTGGNTEAFF
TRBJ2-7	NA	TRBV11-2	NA	CASSLADSSYEQYF
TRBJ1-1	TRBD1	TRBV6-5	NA	CASSQQGANTEAFF
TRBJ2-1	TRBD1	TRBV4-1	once	CASSQDLRQGWDEQFF
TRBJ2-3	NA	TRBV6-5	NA	CASSLQDTQYF
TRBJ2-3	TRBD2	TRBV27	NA	CASALSAAGGVTQYF
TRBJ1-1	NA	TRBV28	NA	CASSFVGGRTEAFF
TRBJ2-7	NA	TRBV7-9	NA	CASSLTTGSPLYEQYF
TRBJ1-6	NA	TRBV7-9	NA	CASSLAGWGGAGSPLHF
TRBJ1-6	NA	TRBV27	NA	CASRQTYNSPLHF
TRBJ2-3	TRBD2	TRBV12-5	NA	CASGMTSGAPDTQYF
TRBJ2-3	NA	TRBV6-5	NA	CASSYSSGDRGDTQYF
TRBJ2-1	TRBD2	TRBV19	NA	CASTESGGSSYNEQFF
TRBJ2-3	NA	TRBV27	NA	CASSLRSTDSTDTQYF
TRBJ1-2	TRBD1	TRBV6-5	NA	CASGRTGTDYGYTF
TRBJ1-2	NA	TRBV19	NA	CASREGPAYTF
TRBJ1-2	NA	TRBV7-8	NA	CASSLARDIRGGYTF
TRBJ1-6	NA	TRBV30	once	CAWSWYSPLHF
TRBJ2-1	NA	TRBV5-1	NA	CASSLWEDEQFF
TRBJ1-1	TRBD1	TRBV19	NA	CASSIADRAEAFF